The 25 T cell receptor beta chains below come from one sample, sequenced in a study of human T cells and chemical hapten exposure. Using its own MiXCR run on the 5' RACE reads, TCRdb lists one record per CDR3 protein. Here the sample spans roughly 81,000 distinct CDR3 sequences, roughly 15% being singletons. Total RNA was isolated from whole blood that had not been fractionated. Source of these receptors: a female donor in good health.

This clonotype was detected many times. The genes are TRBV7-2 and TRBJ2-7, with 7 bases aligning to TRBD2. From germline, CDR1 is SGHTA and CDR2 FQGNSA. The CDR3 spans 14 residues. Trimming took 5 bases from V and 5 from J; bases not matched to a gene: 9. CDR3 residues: CASSLWSTSDEQYF. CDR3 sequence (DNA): TGTGCCAGCAGCCTATGGTCAACTAGCGACGAGCAGTACTTC. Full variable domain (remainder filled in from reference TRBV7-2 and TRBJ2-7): GAGVSQSPSNKVTEKGKDVELRCDPISGHTALYWYRQSLGQGLEFLIYFQGNSAPDKSGLPSDRFSAERTGGSVSTLTIQRTQQEDSAVYLCASSLWSTSDEQYFGPGTRLTVT.

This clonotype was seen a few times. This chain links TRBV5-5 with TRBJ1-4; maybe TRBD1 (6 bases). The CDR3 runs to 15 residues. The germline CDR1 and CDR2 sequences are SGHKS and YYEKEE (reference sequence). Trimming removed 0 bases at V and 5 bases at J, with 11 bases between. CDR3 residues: CASSLARGPNEKLFF. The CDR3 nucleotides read TGTGCCAGCAGCTTGGCCAGGGGCCCCAATGAAAAACTGTTTTTT. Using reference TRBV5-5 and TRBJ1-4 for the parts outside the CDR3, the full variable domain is DAGVTQSPTHLIKTRGQQVTLRCSPISGHKSVSWYQQVLGQGPQFIFQYYEKEERGRGNFPDRFSARQFPNYSSELNVNALLLGDSALYLCASSLARGPNEKLFFGSGTQLSVL.

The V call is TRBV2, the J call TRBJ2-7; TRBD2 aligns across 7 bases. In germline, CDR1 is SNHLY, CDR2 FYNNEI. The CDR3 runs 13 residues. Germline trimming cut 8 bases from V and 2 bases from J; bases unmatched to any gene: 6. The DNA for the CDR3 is TGTGCCAGCGGCCGGGACTATGCCTACGAGCAGTACTTC. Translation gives CASGRDYAYEQYF.

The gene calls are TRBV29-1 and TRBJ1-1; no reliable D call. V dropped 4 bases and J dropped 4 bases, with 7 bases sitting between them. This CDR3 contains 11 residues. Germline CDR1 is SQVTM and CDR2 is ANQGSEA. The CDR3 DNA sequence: TGCAGCGTTGGGGTCCTCACTGAAGCTTTCTTT. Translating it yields CSVGVLTEAFF.

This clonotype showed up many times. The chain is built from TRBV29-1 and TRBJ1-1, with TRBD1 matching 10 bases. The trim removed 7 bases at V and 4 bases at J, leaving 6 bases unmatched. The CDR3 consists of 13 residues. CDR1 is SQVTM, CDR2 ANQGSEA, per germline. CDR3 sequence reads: CSGRQGATTEAFF. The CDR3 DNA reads TGCAGCGGACGACAGGGGGCGACCACTGAAGCTTTCTTT.

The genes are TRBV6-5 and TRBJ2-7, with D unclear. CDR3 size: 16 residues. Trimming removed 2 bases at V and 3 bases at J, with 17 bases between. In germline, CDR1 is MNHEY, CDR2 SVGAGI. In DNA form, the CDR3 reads TGTGCCAGCAGTTACCGGTACGACCAACAGATCTACGAGCAGTACTTC. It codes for CASSYRYDQQIYEQYF.

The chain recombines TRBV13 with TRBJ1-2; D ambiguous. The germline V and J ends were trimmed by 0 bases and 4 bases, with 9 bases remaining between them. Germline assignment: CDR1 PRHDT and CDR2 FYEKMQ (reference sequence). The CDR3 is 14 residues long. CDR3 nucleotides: TGTGCCAGCAGCTTAGGAAGGTCCGTCTATGGCTACACCTTC. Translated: CASSLGRSVYGYTF. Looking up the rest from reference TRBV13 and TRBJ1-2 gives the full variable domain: AAGVIQSPRHLIKEKRETATLKCYPIPRHDTVYWYQQGPGQDPQFLISFYEKMQSDKGSIPDRFSAQQFSDYHSELNMSSLELGDSALYFCASSLGRSVYGYTFGSGTRLTVV.

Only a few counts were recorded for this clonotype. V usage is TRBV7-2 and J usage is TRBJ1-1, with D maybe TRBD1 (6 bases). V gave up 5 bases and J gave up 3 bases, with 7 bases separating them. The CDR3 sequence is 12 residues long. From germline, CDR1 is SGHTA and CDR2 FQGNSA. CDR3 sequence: CASSQGYTEAFF. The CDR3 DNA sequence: TGTGCCAGCAGCCAGGGGTACACTGAAGCTTTCTTT.

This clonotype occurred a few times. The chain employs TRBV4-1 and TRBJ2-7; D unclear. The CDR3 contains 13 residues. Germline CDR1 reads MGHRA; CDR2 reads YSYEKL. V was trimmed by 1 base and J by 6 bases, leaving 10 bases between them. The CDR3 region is CASSQVPTAEQYF. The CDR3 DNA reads TGCGCCAGCAGCCAAGTCCCTACGGCCGAGCAGTACTTC.

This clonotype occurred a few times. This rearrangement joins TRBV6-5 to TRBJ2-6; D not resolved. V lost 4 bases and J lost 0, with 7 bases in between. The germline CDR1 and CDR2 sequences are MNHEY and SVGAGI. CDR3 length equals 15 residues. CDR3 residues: CASSSPVSGANVLTF. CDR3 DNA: TGTGCCAGCAGTTCTCCAGTCTCTGGGGCCAACGTCCTGACTTTC.

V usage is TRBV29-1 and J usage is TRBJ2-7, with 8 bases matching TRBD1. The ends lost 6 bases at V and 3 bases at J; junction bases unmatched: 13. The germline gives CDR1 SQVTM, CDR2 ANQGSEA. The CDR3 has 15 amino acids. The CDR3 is CSVTGDRRGLYEQYF. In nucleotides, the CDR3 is TGCAGCGTAACGGGGGACAGGAGGGGCCTCTACGAGCAGTACTTC.

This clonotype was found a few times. This CDR3 reads CATSSPGPSTTDTQYF. CDR3 nucleotide sequence: TGTGCCACCAGCAGTCCGGGACCGTCGACCACAGATACGCAGTATTTT. V gene TRBV15 combines with J gene TRBJ2-3; D might be TRBD1 or TRBD2, each matching 5 bases. The germline V gene encodes CDR1 LNHNV and CDR2 YYDKDF (reference sequence). Trimming pared 3 bases from V and 2 bases from J, leaving 15 bases between. This CDR3 region has 16 residues.

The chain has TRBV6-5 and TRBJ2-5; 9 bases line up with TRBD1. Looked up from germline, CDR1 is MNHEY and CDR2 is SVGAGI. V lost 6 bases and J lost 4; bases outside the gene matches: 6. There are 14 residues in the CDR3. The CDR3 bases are TGTGCCAGCAGGAGTAGGACAGGGGTAGAGACCCAGTACTTC. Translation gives CASRSRTGVETQYF.

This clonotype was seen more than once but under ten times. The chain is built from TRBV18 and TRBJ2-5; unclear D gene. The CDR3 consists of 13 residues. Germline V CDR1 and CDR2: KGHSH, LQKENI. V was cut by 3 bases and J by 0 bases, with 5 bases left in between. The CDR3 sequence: CASSPGYQETQYF. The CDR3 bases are TGTGCCAGCTCACCCGGATACCAAGAGACCCAGTACTTC.

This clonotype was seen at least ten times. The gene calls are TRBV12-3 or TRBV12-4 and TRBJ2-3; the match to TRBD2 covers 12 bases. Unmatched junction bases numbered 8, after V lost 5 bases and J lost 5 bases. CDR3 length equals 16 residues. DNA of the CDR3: TGTGCCAGCAGTCCGTCGACTAGCGGGAGTGGAGATACGCAGTATTTT. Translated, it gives CASSPSTSGSGDTQYF.

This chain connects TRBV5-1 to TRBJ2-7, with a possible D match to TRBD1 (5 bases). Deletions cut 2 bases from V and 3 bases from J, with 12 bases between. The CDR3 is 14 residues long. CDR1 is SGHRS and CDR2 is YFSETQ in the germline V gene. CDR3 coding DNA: TGCGCCAGCAGCTTCCTACTTGACAGCTACGAGCAGTACTTC. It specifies CASSFLLDSYEQYF. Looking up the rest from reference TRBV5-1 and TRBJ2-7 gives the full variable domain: KAGVTQTPRYLIKTRGQQVTLSCSPISGHRSVSWYQQTPGQGLQFLFEYFSETQRNKGNFPGRFSGRQFSNSRSEMNVSTLELGDSALYLCASSFLLDSYEQYFGPGTRLTVT.

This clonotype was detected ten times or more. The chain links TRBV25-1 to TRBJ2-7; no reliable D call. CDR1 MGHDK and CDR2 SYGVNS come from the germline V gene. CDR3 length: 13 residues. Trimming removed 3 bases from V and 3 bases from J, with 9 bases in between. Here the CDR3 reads CASSDQTVYEQYF. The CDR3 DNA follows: TGTGCCAGCAGTGACCAAACCGTCTACGAGCAGTACTTC.

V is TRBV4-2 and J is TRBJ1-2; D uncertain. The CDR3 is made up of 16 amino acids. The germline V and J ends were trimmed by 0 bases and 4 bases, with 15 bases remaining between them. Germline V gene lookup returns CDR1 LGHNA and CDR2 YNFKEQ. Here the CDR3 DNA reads TGTGCCAGCAGCCAAGATGTTGCCGGCGATGTCTATGGCTACACCTTC. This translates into CASSQDVAGDVYGYTF.

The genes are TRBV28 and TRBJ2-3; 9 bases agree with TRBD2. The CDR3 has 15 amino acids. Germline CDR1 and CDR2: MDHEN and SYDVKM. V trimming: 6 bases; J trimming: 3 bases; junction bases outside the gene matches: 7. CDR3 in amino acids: CASSLSGRGTDTQYF. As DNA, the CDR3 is TGTGCCAGCAGCCTTAGCGGGAGAGGTACAGATACGCAGTATTTT.

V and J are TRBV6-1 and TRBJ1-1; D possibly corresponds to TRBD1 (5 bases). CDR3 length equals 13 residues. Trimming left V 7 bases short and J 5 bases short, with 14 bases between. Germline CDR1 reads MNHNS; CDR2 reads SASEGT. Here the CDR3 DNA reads TGTGCCAGCACCTGGTTGGGGGGAACTGAAGCTTTCTTT. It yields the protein CASTWLGGTEAFF.

CDR3 loop: CASSLASGTDTQYF. For the CDR3, the DNA is TGTGCCAGCAGTTTAGCTAGCGGCACAGATACGCAGTATTTT. The rearrangement uses TRBV12-3 or TRBV12-4 and TRBJ2-3, with D perhaps matching TRBD2 (5 bases). Trimming left V 0 bases short and J 1 base short, with 5 bases between. CDR3 length: 14 residues.

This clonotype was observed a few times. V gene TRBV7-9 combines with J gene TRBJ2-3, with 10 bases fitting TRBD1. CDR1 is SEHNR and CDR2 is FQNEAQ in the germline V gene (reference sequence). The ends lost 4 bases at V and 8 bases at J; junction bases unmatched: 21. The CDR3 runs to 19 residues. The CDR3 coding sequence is TGTGCCAGCAGCTGGCGGGACAGGGGTTTGGAATCCCTACCGGCTACGCAGTATTTT. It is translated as CASSWRDRGLESLPATQYF.

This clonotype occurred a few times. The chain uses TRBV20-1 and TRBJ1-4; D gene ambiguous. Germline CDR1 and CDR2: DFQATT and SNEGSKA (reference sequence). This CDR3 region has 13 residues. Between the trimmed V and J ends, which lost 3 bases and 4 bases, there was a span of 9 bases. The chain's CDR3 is CSARGTDNEKLFF. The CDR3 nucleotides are TGCAGTGCTAGGGGTACAGATAATGAAAAACTGTTTTTT.

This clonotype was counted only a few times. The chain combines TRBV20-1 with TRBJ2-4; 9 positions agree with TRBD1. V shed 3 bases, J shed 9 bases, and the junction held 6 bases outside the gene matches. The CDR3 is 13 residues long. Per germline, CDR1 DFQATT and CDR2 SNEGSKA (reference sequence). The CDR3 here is CSARWGQGSIQYF. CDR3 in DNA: TGCAGTGCTAGGTGGGGACAGGGAAGCATTCAGTACTTC.

CDR3 protein: CASSFSLTRETQYF. The CDR3 coding sequence is TGCGCCAGCAGCTTCTCACTCACGCGGGAGACCCAGTACTTC. The chain has TRBV5-1 and TRBJ2-5; D ambiguous. The V gene's germline CDR1 is SGHRS and CDR2 YFSETQ. Trimming removed 2 bases at V and 5 bases at J, with 13 bases between. This CDR3 is built from 14 residues. Using reference TRBV5-1 and TRBJ2-5 for the parts outside the CDR3, the full variable domain is KAGVTQTPRYLIKTRGQQVTLSCSPISGHRSVSWYQQTPGQGLQFLFEYFSETQRNKGNFPGRFSGRQFSNSRSEMNVSTLELGDSALYLCASSFSLTRETQYFGPGTRLLVL.